A single sample is the source of the 8 T cell receptor beta chains below, sequenced in a study of shared clonotypes between healthy human individuals. CD8 cells classed as naive were CD45RO-negative and positively selected for CCR7, excluding terminally differentiated effector memory CD45RA+ cells. Clones were read by immunoSEQ multiplex PCR, and TCRdb kept only the in-frame ones, dropping some. The table lists about 2,200,000 clones, 93% of them singletons, with under 2% in the top ten. The sample consisted of naive CD8+ T cells from PBMCs. These receptors were obtained from a man aged 18-30 years in good health. Some clones in this sample may be carry-over from other donors' samples.

The rearrangement links TRBV21-1 to TRBJ2-7; the D segment call TRBD2 is taken from the table without a DNA check. TRBV21-1 is a known pseudogene. The CDR3 is made up of 14 amino acids. As DNA, the CDR3 is TGTGCCAGCAGCCCTGCGGGAGGGCCCTACGAGCAGTACTTC. It codes for CASSPAGGPYEQYF.

Worth noting for this clone: Other DNA sequences in the same sample also yield this CDR3. J is TRBJ2-7 and V is TRBV9; unclear D gene. The V end lost 0 bases, the J end lost 4 bases, and 8 bases lay between the germline ends. From germline, CDR1 is SGDLS and CDR2 YYNGEE. The CDR3 consists of 13 residues. CDR3 coding DNA: TGTGCCAGCAGCGTAGCGTCAGAGTACGAGCAGTACTTC. This codes for CASSVASEYEQYF.

The J gene is TRBJ1-5, the V gene TRBV6-1; D may be TRBD1 (6 bases). V lost 5 bases and J lost 4, with 12 bases in between. The CDR3 covers 14 residues. Germline CDR1 reads MNHNS; CDR2 reads SASEGT. CDR3 in amino acids: CASSSRGRNQPQHF. Here the CDR3 DNA reads TGTGCCAGCAGTAGTCGGGGGCGGAATCAGCCCCAGCATTTT.

In this sample, this clone turned up once. The rearrangement uses TRBV10-3 and TRBJ1-5; D is unclear. V was clipped by 3 bases and J by 4 bases, with 16 bases between them. In germline, CDR1 is ENHRY, CDR2 SYGVKD. The CDR3 is made up of 16 amino acids. The CDR3 region has the DNA TGTGCCATCAGTGATGCCAGGTCGGTAGGAAATCAGCCCCAGCATTTT. Translation: CAISDARSVGNQPQHF.

V gene TRBV28 combines with J gene TRBJ1-5, with D uncertain. The CDR3 runs to 15 residues. Trimming stripped 1 base from V and 1 base from J, with 8 bases between. CDR1 is MDHEN and CDR2 is SYDVKM in the germline V gene. For the CDR3, the DNA is TGTGCCAGCAGTTTATACTCGCCGAGCAATCAGCCCCAGCATTTT. It translates to CASSLYSPSNQPQHF.

The chain carries TRBV19 and TRBJ2-1, with 7 nucleotides matching TRBD2. CDR1 and CDR2 from the germline V gene are LNHDA and SQIVND (reference sequence). V lost 2 bases to trimming and J lost 3 bases; unmatched junction nucleotides: 10. CDR3 length: 17 amino acids. The CDR3 DNA follows: TGTGCCAGTAGTATACAATGGAGCGGGGCGATCTACAATGAGCAGTTCTTC. Translated, it gives CASSIQWSGAIYNEQFF.

This clone is a singleton in its sample. The chain has TRBV5-6 and TRBJ2-1; D is uncertain. Germline values: CDR1 SGHDT, CDR2 YYEEEE. This CDR3 is built from 13 residues. V dropped 2 bases and J dropped 7 bases, with 10 bases sitting between them. This CDR3 reads CASSFSIGNEQFF. For the CDR3, the DNA is TGTGCCAGCAGCTTTTCCATAGGAAATGAGCAGTTCTTC.

The chain uses TRBV4-3 and TRBJ2-7; 11 bases are shared with TRBD2. Looked up from germline, CDR1 is LGHNA and CDR2 is YSLEER. J gave up 6 bases and V 4 bases, and 8 bases lay outside the gene matches. The CDR3 has 15 amino acids. This CDR3 reads CASSLELAGGSEQYF. In nucleotides, the CDR3 is TGCGCCAGCAGCCTGGAGCTAGCGGGAGGTTCCGAGCAGTACTTC.